These 13 T cell receptor beta chains were sequenced from one sample in a study of blood T cell repertoires in COVID-19. Clones were sequenced by immunoSEQ multiplex PCR, and TCRdb holds only the in-frame ones, with some missing. The table has about 30,000 clones, 88% seen once. The sample comprised peripheral blood. These receptors originate from a human donor in a cohort sampled during active COVID-19.

This clone has more than one count but fewer than ten. The CDR3 bases are TGTGCCTGGAACGGAGGGACAGGAGGTTCCTATGGCTACACCTTC. This sequence encodes CAWNGGTGGSYGYTF. This chain connects TRBV30 to TRBJ1-2; TRBD1 matches 8 bases. V lost 4 bases to trimming and J lost 4 bases; unmatched junction nucleotides: 11. CDR1 and CDR2 (germline): GTSNPN, SVGIG (reference sequence). CDR3 length: 15 residues. Full variable domain (remainder filled in from reference TRBV30 and TRBJ1-2): SQTIHQWPATLVQPVGSPLSLECTVEGTSNPNLYWYRQAAGRGLQLLFYSVGIGQISSEVPQNLSASRPQDRQFILSSKKLLLSDSGFYLCAWNGGTGGSYGYTFGSGTRLTVV.

The V call is TRBV9, the J call TRBJ2-3, with 13 bases identical to TRBD2. This CDR3 contains 17 residues. Germline trimming cut 4 bases from V and 2 bases from J; bases unmatched to any gene: 7. CDR1 and CDR2 (germline): SGDLS, YYNGEE. The CDR3, as DNA: TGTGCCAGCAGCCCACGACTAGCGGGGGGCGACACAGATACGCAGTATTTT. This gives the protein CASSPRLAGGDTDTQYF. Full variable domain (missing parts from reference TRBV9 and TRBJ2-3): DSGVTQTPKHLITATGQRVTLRCSPRSGDLSVYWYQQSLDQGLQFLIQYYNGEERAKGNILERFSAQQFPDLHSELNLSSLELGDSALYFCASSPRLAGGDTDTQYFGPGTRLTVL.

The V and J genes are TRBV3-1 (or the pseudogene TRBV3-2) and TRBJ2-1, with 7 bases identical to TRBD2. Germline V gene data show CDR1 as LGHDT and CDR2 as YNNKEL (reference sequence). V shed 1 base, J shed 3 bases, and the junction held 3 bases outside the gene matches. This CDR3 is built from 15 residues. Here the CDR3 reads CASSQVWTSYNEQFF. The CDR3 DNA is TGTGCCAGCAGCCAAGTATGGACTAGCTACAATGAGCAGTTCTTC.

The chain uses TRBV7-9 and TRBJ1-4; D unclear. With 5 bases removed from V and 6 bases from J, the gap between germline ends came to 16 bases. Germline V lookup: CDR1 SEHNR, CDR2 FQNEAQ (reference sequence). This CDR3 has 15 residues. The CDR3 nucleotides read TGTGCCAGCAGCCTCGGGCGGGGTTCTTATGAAAAACTGTTTTTT. Encoded protein: CASSLGRGSYEKLFF.

About this clone: At one end the junction does not follow the germline gene, possibly because of a read error. J is TRBJ2-7 and V is TRBV7-6, with D perhaps matching TRBD1 (6 bases). The CDR3 consists of 15 residues. From germline, CDR1 is SGHVS and CDR2 FNYEAQ. CDR3 in amino acids: CASSLATGPGNEQCF. CDR3 bases: TGTGCCAGCAGCTTAGCTACAGGGCCGGGGAACGAGCAGTGCTTC.

The chain uses TRBV12-5 and TRBJ2-1; 11 bases map to TRBD2. V gave up 5 bases and J gave up 7 bases; unmatched junction bases: 10. From germline, CDR1 is LGHNT and CDR2 FRNRAP. This CDR3 is 16 amino acids long. CDR3 coding DNA: TGTGCTAGTGGTCCCCGCCTAGCGGGGGGTATAAATGAGCAGTTCTTC. Its protein is CASGPRLAGGINEQFF.

V is TRBV11-2 and J is TRBJ1-5; possible D gene TRBD1, 5 bases. From germline, CDR1 is SGHAT and CDR2 FQNNGV. This CDR3 comprises 16 residues. V lost 4 bases to trimming and J lost 2 bases, with 15 bases between them. CDR3 loop: CASSSPCGGGNQPQHF. The DNA for the CDR3 is TGTGCCAGCAGCTCCCCTTGTGGGGGGGGCAATCAGCCCCAGCATTTT. The full variable domain, rest sourced from reference TRBV11-2 and TRBJ1-5, is EAGVAQSPRYKIIEKRQSVAFWCNPISGHATLYWYQQILGQGPKLLIQFQNNGVVDDSQLPKDRFSAERLKGVDSTLKIQPAKLEDSAVYLCASSSPCGGGNQPQHFGDGTRLSIL.

The CDR3 loop reads CASTKPGGPYEQYF. In nucleotides, the CDR3 is TGTGCCAGCACCAAGCCCGGGGGGCCCTACGAGCAGTACTTC. The chain links TRBV7-9 to TRBJ2-7, with D perhaps TRBD2 (7 bases). The CDR3 is 14 amino acids. Trimming cost V 7 bases and J 2 bases, with 15 bases left between them. The germline V gene encodes CDR1 SEHNR and CDR2 FQNEAQ (reference sequence).

The J gene is TRBJ2-3, the V gene TRBV5-1; TRBD2 matches 8 bases. The CDR3 runs to 16 residues. The junction had 7 bases not matched to a gene; V was cut back by 4 bases and J by 0 bases. Germline V CDR1 and CDR2: SGHRS, YFSETQ. The CDR3 protein is CASSPGGAHSTDTQYF. The CDR3 nucleotides read TGCGCCAGCAGCCCCGGGGGGGCCCATAGCACAGATACGCAGTATTTT.

The rearrangement links TRBV7-9 to TRBJ2-5; 8 nucleotides agree with TRBD2. The ends lost 7 bases at V and 4 bases at J; junction bases unmatched: 8. Germline values: CDR1 SEHNR, CDR2 FQNEAQ (reference sequence). There are 14 residues in the CDR3. The CDR3 DNA is TGTGCCAGCACCGTACTAGCGGAGGCAGAGACCCAGTACTTC. It encodes CASTVLAEAETQYF.

The gene calls are TRBV7-3 and TRBJ2-2; D not certain. Per germline, CDR1 SGHTA and CDR2 FQGTGA. This CDR3 region has 13 residues. Trimming took 1 base from V and 4 from J, leaving 4 bases between them. The CDR3 DNA is TGTGCCAGCAGCTTAAGCGGCACCGGGGAGCTGTTTTTT. Translated, it gives CASSLSGTGELFF.

This chain connects TRBV5-4 to TRBJ1-3, with D uncertain. Germline V CDR1 and CDR2: SGHNT, YYREEE (reference sequence). Trimming removed 3 bases at V and 0 bases at J, with 7 bases between. The CDR3 runs 14 residues. CDR3 amino acids: CASSSGSSGNTIYF. CDR3 bases: TGTGCCAGCAGCTCGGGTAGCTCTGGAAACACCATATATTTT. The variable domain in full, with the rest retrieved from reference TRBV5-4 and TRBJ1-3, is ETGVTQSPTHLIKTRGQQVTLRCSSQSGHNTVSWYQQALGQGPQFIFQYYREEENGRGNFPPRFSGLQFPNYSSELNVNALELDDSALYLCASSSGSSGNTIYFGEGSWLTVV.

V usage is TRBV4-2 and J usage is TRBJ2-7; D gene uncertain. The V gene's germline CDR1 is LGHNA and CDR2 YNFKEQ. V dropped 0 bases and J dropped 6 bases, with 12 bases sitting between them. CDR3 size: 14 residues. This CDR3 reads CASSQEVNRGEQYF. CDR3 bases: TGTGCCAGCAGCCAAGAGGTTAATCGAGGCGAGCAGTACTTC.